This entry concerns a single TCR beta chain. This entry comes from a study of T cell responses to AZD1222 COVID-19 vaccine. Measured with immunoSEQ multiplex PCR; TCRdb has only the in-frame clones, and not every one. Seen here are some 170,000 clones, 92% observed once, and the top ten hold around 1%. This CDR3 contains 13 residues. V lost 3 bases, J lost 5 bases, and 8 bases lay in between. The germline V gene has CDR1 SGHTA and CDR2 FQGNSA. The sequence was obtained from an adult who received the AZD1222 COVID-19 vaccine. This chain links TRBV7-2 with TRBJ2-1; D might be TRBD2 (5 bases). Sequenced here: peripheral blood, sampled 28 days after the second AZD1222 dose. As DNA, the CDR3 is TGTGCCAGCAGCTTGTCGAGGGACAATGAGCAGTTCTTC. Its protein is CASSLSRDNEQFF. The whole variable domain, filled in from reference TRBV7-2 and TRBJ2-1, reads GAGVSQSPSNKVTEKGKDVELRCDPISGHTALYWYRQSLGQGLEFLIYFQGNSAPDKSGLPSDRFSAERTGGSVSTLTIQRTQQEDSAVYLCASSLSRDNEQFFGPGTRLTVL.